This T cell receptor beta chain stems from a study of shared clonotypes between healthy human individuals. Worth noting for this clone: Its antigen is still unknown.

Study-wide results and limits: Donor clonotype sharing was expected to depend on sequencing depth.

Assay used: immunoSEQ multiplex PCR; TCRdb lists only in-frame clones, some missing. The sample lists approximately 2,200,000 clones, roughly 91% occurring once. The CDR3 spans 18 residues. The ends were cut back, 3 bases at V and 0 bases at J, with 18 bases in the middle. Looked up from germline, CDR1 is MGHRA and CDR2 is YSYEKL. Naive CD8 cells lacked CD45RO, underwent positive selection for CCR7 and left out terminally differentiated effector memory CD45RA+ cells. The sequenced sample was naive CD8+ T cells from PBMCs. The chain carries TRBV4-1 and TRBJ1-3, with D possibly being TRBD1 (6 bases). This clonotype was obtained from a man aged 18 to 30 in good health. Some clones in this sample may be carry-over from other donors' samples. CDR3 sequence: CASSHSSLQGPSGNTIYF. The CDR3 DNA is TGCGCCAGCAGCCACAGCAGCTTACAGGGCCCCTCTGGAAACACCATATATTTT.